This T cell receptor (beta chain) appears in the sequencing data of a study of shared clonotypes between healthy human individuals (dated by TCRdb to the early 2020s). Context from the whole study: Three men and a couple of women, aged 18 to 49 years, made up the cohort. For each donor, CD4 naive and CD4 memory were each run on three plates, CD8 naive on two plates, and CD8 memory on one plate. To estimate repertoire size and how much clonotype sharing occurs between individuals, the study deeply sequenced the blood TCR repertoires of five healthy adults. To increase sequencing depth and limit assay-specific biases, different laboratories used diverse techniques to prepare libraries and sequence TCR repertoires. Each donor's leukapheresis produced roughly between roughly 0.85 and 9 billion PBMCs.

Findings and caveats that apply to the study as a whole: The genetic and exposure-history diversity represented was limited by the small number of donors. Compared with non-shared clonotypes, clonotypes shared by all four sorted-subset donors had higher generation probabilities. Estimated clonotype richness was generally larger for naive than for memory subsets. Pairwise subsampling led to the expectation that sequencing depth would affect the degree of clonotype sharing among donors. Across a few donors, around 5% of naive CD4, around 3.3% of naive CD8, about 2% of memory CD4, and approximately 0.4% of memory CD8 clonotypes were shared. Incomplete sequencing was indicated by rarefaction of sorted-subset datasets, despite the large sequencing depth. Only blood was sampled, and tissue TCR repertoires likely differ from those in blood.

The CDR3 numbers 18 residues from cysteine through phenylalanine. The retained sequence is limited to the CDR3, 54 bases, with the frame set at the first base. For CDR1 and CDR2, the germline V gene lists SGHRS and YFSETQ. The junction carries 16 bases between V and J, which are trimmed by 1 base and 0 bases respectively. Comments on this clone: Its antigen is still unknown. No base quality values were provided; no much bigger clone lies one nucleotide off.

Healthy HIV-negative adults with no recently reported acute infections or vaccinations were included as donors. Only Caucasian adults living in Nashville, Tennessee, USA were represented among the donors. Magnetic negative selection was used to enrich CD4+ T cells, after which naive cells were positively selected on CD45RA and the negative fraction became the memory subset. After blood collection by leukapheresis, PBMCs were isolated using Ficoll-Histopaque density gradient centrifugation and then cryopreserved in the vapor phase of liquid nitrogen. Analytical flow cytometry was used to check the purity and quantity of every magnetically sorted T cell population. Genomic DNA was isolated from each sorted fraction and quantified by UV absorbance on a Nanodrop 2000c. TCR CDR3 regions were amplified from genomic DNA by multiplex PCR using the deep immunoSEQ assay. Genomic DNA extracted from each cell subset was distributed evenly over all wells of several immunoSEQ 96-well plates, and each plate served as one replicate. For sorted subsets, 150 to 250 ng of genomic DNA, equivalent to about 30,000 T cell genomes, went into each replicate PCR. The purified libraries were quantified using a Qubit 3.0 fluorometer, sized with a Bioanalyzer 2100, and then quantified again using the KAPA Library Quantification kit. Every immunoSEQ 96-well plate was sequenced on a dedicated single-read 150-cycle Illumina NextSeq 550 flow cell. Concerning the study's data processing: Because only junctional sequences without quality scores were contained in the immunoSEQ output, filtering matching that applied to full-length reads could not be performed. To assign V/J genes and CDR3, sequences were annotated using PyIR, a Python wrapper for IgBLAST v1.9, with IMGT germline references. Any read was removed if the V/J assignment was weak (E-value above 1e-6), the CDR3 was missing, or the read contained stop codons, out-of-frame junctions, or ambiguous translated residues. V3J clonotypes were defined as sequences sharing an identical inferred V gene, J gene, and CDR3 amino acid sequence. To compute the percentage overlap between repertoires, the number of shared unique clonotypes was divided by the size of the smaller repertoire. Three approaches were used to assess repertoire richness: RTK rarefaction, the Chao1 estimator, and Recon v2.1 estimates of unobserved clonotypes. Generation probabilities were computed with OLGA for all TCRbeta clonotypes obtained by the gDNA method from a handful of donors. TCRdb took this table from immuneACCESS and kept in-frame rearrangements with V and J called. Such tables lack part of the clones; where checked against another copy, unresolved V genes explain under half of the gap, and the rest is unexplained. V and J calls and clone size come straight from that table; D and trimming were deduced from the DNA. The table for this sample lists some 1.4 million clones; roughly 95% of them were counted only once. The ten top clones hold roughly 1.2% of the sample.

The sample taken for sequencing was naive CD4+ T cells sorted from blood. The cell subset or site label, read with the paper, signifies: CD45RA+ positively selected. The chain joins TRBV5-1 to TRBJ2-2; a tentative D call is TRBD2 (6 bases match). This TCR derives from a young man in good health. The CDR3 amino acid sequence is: CASSLTFGRGSNTGELFF. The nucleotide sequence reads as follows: TGCGCCAGCAGCTTGACATTTGGGCGGGGCTCGAACACCGGGGAGCTGTTTTTT.